What follows are 13 T cell receptor beta chains derived from one specimen sequenced in a study of post-analysis software for immune sequencing data. Regarding the study as a whole: Several TRBV segments, TRBV5-6, TRBV5-1 and TRBV20-1 among them, were found more frequent in patients than controls.

Unique molecular identifiers were carried by the TCR beta cDNA libraries. Each CDR3 protein is one row after TCRdb ran MiXCR on the PCR reads. The sample lists roughly 600,000 distinct CDR3 sequences, around 47% occurring once. Their target antigens are unknown. What was sequenced was blood. The receptors here all came from a girl aged 5-17 years with multiple sclerosis.

To note about this clonotype: The junction departs from the called germline gene at one end, perhaps through a read error. The genes are TRBV9 and TRBJ1-1, with D tentatively TRBD1 (5 bases). CDR3 length: 16 residues. Germline CDR1 SGDLS, CDR2 YYNGEE. The CDR3 region has the DNA TGTGCCAACAGCGTAGAAGGGACCGCCGTTGGTACTGAAGCTTTCTTT. Protein sequence: CANSVEGTAVGTEAFF.

This clonotype was seen a handful of times. The CDR3 nucleotides read TGTGCCAGCAGCTTAGCGAGGGCGCACACCTACGAGCAGTACTTC. Translating it yields CASSLARAHTYEQYF. The chain links TRBV7-2 to TRBJ2-7, with D perhaps matching TRBD2 (5 bases). There are 15 residues in the CDR3. Germline V gene data show CDR1 as SGHTA and CDR2 as FQGNSA. V lost 0 bases and J lost 2, with 11 bases in between. Full variable domain (outside the CDR3, taken from reference TRBV7-2 and TRBJ2-7): GAGVSQSPSNKVTEKGKDVELRCDPISGHTALYWYRQSLGQGLEFLIYFQGNSAPDKSGLPSDRFSAERTGGSVSTLTIQRTQQEDSAVYLCASSLARAHTYEQYFGPGTRLTVT.

This clonotype has just a few counts. This sequence joins TRBV12-3 or TRBV12-4 and TRBJ2-1, with D perhaps TRBD2 (6 bases). V was trimmed by 4 bases and J by 4 bases, leaving 14 bases between them. The CDR3 is 15 residues long. CDR3 sequence reads: CASSSPGLDYNEQFF. The DNA for the CDR3 is TGTGCCAGCAGTTCCCCGGGACTGGATTACAATGAGCAGTTCTTC.

J is TRBJ2-3 and V is TRBV12-3 or TRBV12-4; weak D call: TRBD1 (6 bases). This CDR3 comprises 14 residues. The ends were cut back, 7 bases at V and 3 bases at J, with 14 bases in the middle. CDR3: CASNLQGATDTQYF. The CDR3 nucleotides read TGTGCCAGCAACCTACAGGGAGCGACAGATACGCAGTATTTT.

The rearrangement joins TRBV24-1 to TRBJ2-1; 10 bases are shared with TRBD2. J gave up 7 bases and V 10 bases, and 9 bases lay outside the gene matches. Per the germline V gene, CDR1 is KGHDR and CDR2 is SFDVKD. The CDR3 sequence is 14 residues long. The CDR3 loop reads CATALAGVSNEQFF. CDR3 DNA sequence: TGTGCCACAGCCCTAGCGGGAGTTTCGAATGAGCAGTTCTTC.

This chain joins TRBV27 and TRBJ2-3; D unresolved. Per the germline V gene, CDR1 is MNHEY and CDR2 is SMNVEV (reference sequence). Trimming removed 5 bases at V and 4 bases at J, with 10 bases between. The CDR3 spans 13 residues. Written as DNA, the CDR3 is TGTGCCAGCAGTCCTAGACTGCCAGATACGCAGTATTTT. Translation gives CASSPRLPDTQYF.

The chain combines TRBV6-5 with TRBJ1-5; D gene uncertain. This CDR3 contains 13 residues. The V gene lost 5 bases and the J gene lost 6 bases, with 11 bases spanning the gap. The germline V gene has CDR1 MNHEY and CDR2 SVGAGI. CDR3 residues: CASSPDPSQPQHF. The CDR3 nucleotides read TGTGCCAGCAGTCCGGACCCTAGTCAGCCCCAGCATTTT.

Only a few counts were recorded for this clonotype. This chain connects TRBV7-2 to TRBJ2-1; possibly TRBD1 or TRBD2 for D (5 bases each). V lost 2 bases and J lost 9, with 23 bases in between. This CDR3 spans 17 amino acids. Per germline, CDR1 SGHTA and CDR2 FQGNSA. Here the CDR3 DNA reads TGTGCCAGCAGCTTAAACCCGCTGAGGGGTCGGTGGGCTGAGCAGTTCTTC. The encoded protein is CASSLNPLRGRWAEQFF.

The chain uses TRBV12-3 or TRBV12-4 and TRBJ2-1, with D tentatively TRBD1 (6 bases). CDR3 length equals 16 residues. The V end lost 3 bases, the J end lost 5 bases, and 17 bases lay between the germline ends. The CDR3 nucleotides read TGTGCCAGCAGTTTCAATGCGGCCGCAGGGGACAATGAGCAGTTCTTC. Encoded protein: CASSFNAAAGDNEQFF.

Turning to this clonotype: The germline gene is not matched at one end of the junction; a read error may be the cause. V gene TRBV2 combines with J gene TRBJ2-7, with D possibly matching TRBD1 (6 bases). CDR1 is SNHLY and CDR2 is FYNNEI in the germline V gene. CDR3 length: 14 residues. The CDR3 DNA sequence: TGTGCCAGCAGTGAGGTGTCAGGGGAATACGAGCGGTACTTC. Translation gives CASSEVSGEYERYF.

Remarks on this clonotype: Relative to the germline gene, one junction end is altered; a read error may explain this. This rearrangement joins TRBV27 to TRBJ2-7; the D gene is possibly TRBD1 (7 bases). The CDR3 has 16 amino acids. CDR1 MNHEY and CDR2 SMNVEV come from the germline V gene (reference sequence). This chain's CDR3 is CASRLGGGLRTYEQYF. DNA of the CDR3: TGTGCCAGCCGTTTAGGGGGCGGACTACGGACCTACGAGCAGTACTTC.

The rearrangement links TRBV20-1 to TRBJ2-5, with 8 bases that match TRBD2. V shed 0 bases and J 11 bases; nucleotides not matched to a gene: 14. This CDR3 region has 15 residues. Germline assignment: CDR1 DFQATT and CDR2 SNEGSKA (reference sequence). For the CDR3, the DNA is TGCAGTGCTAGAGATCGGACGGGAGGGCCGGGGGAGCAGTACTTC. As protein: CSARDRTGGPGEQYF.

The gene calls are TRBV19 and TRBJ2-7; TRBD2 matches at 7 bases. CDR3 length: 14 amino acids. The germline V gene encodes CDR1 LNHDA and CDR2 SQIVND (reference sequence). The trim removed 3 bases at V and 1 base at J, leaving 3 bases unmatched. CDR3 coding DNA: TGTGCCAGTAGTATGGGCGGGAGATCCTACGAGCAGTACTTC. Amino acid sequence: CASSMGGRSYEQYF.